Below, 17 T cell receptor beta chains from the same sample are listed, as sequenced in a study of shared clonotypes between healthy human individuals. The method was immunoSEQ multiplex PCR; TCRdb's version includes in-frame clones alone and lacks a portion of them. There are a few million clones in the sample; 85% to 95% occur only once, and around 0.4% lies in the top ten. The sequenced sample was naive CD4+ T cells from PBMCs. Stated subset: CD45RA+ positively selected. The receptor source for this set is a man aged 18 to 35 in good health. Some clones in this sample may be carry-over from other donors' samples.

The chain carries TRBV6-5 and TRBJ1-5, with 8 nucleotides matching TRBD1. V was clipped by 3 bases and J by 3 bases; unmatched bases: 4. There are 15 residues in the CDR3. Germline V gene sequence: CDR1 MNHEY, CDR2 SVGAGI. The CDR3 coding sequence is TGTGCCAGCAGTTATGACAGGGGCCCCAATCAGCCCCAGCATTTT. Protein product: CASSYDRGPNQPQHF.

This chain joins TRBV2 and TRBJ2-5, with D perhaps given as TRBD1 or TRBD2 (6 bases each). V was pared by 4 bases and J by 5 bases, with 11 bases between. In germline, CDR1 is SNHLY, CDR2 FYNNEI. The CDR3 runs 13 residues. The CDR3 loop is CASSAEGGETQYF. The CDR3 DNA follows: TGTGCCAGCAGTGCGGAAGGGGGGGAGACCCAGTACTTC.

J is TRBJ2-1 and V is TRBV5-1, with 9 bases fitting TRBD2. CDR1 is SGHRS, CDR2 YFSETQ, per germline. The CDR3 sequence is 14 residues long. The junction had 2 bases not matched to a gene; V was cut back by 0 bases and J by 7 bases. The CDR3 here is CASSLGLAENEQFF. For the CDR3, the DNA is TGCGCCAGCAGCTTGGGACTAGCGGAAAATGAGCAGTTCTTC.

This chain links TRBV27 with TRBJ1-5, with 10 bases matching TRBD1. The CDR3 length is 13 residues. The V and J ends lost 8 bases and 4 bases, in that order; junction bases with no gene match: 2. CDR1 MNHEY and CDR2 SMNVEV come from the germline V gene (reference sequence). Written as DNA, the CDR3 is TGTGCCAGCGGGGACAGGGGAAATCAGCCCCAGCATTTT. Protein sequence: CASGDRGNQPQHF.

On this clone itself: The sample carries other DNA sequences with the same CDR3. The chain links TRBV6-5 to TRBJ1-2; tentatively, D is TRBD1 (5 bases). CDR1 is MNHEY and CDR2 is SVGAGI in the germline V gene. V gave up 4 bases and J gave up 8 bases, with 11 bases separating them. The CDR3 extends over 12 amino acids. The CDR3: CASSSQGGGYTF. The CDR3 bases are TGTGCCAGCAGTTCCCAGGGTGGCGGCTACACCTTC.

The chain has TRBV9 and TRBJ1-5; 9 bases are shared with TRBD1. The germline gives CDR1 SGDLS, CDR2 YYNGEE. This CDR3 contains 14 residues. The junction had 3 bases not matched to a gene; V was cut back by 4 bases and J by 4 bases. The CDR3 region has the DNA TGTGCCAGCAGCCTAGGGACAGGGAATCAGCCCCAGCATTTT. Its protein product is CASSLGTGNQPQHF.

V usage is TRBV19 and J usage is TRBJ2-7, with TRBD2 matching over 7 bases. The ends lost 6 bases at V and 1 base at J; junction bases unmatched: 6. The CDR3 is made up of 14 amino acids. Looked up from germline, CDR1 is LNHDA and CDR2 is SQIVND (reference sequence). The CDR3 region is CASSEGLSSYEQYF. The CDR3 DNA reads TGTGCCAGTAGCGAGGGACTAAGTTCCTACGAGCAGTACTTC.

V gene TRBV5-1 combines with J gene TRBJ1-1; tentative D call: TRBD1 (5 bases). V was clipped by 3 bases and J by 0 bases, with 12 bases between them. Looked up from germline, CDR1 is SGHRS and CDR2 is YFSETQ. CDR3 length: 15 amino acids. In DNA, the CDR3 is TGCGCCAGCAGCTCGGGACGGTCCATGAACACTGAAGCTTTCTTT. Amino acids: CASSSGRSMNTEAFF.

The chain joins TRBV5-1 to TRBJ2-1, with D tentatively TRBD2 (6 bases). This CDR3 has 16 amino acids. The germline CDR1 and CDR2 sequences are SGHRS and YFSETQ. Trimming cost V 4 bases and J 0 bases, with 14 bases left between them. Here the CDR3 reads CASSLLADHSYNEQFF. The DNA of the CDR3 is TGCGCCAGCAGCCTTTTAGCGGATCACTCCTACAATGAGCAGTTCTTC.

The chain is built from TRBV29-1 and TRBJ2-7; 9 nucleotides agree with TRBD1. Germline trimming cut 5 bases from V and 4 bases from J; bases unmatched to any gene: 9. The length of the CDR3 is 14 residues. Per the germline V gene, CDR1 is SQVTM and CDR2 is ANQGSEA. The CDR3 nucleotides read TGCAGCGTTCAAGGGACAGGGAACAGGTACGAGCAGTACTTC. This translates into CSVQGTGNRYEQYF.

The chain has TRBV23-1 and TRBJ2-5; 14 positions agree with TRBD2. TRBV23-1 is an ORF; its function is uncertain. This CDR3 is built from 18 residues. Trimming cost V 3 bases and J 6 bases; bases outside gene matches: 12. As DNA, the CDR3 is TGCGCCAGCAGTCAGGCTGGGAGGACTAGCGGGAGGATAAAGACCCAGTACTTC. Translated, it gives CASSQAGRTSGRIKTQYF.

This clone came up a few times. This sequence joins TRBV2 and TRBJ1-2; D not resolved. This CDR3 is built from 12 residues. Germline V lookup: CDR1 SNHLY, CDR2 FYNNEI. Trimming took 2 bases from V and 4 from J, leaving 5 bases between them. The CDR3 here is CASSEQVYGYTF. CDR3 bases: TGTGCCAGCAGTGAACAGGTCTATGGCTACACCTTC.

This chain joins TRBV5-1 and TRBJ2-7, with D possibly matching TRBD2 (6 bases). V shed 5 bases and J shed 7 bases, with 22 bases lying between them. Germline V gives CDR1 SGHRS, CDR2 YFSETQ. This CDR3 region has 15 residues. Here the CDR3 DNA reads TGCGCCAGCAGATTATCGGGACTTTCGGTAGGGGAGCAGTACTTC. Its protein is CASRLSGLSVGEQYF.

V usage is TRBV15 and J usage is TRBJ2-3; D perhaps matches TRBD1 (5 bases). The CDR3 is 15 amino acids. Germline-derived CDR1 and CDR2 are LNHNV and YYDKDF (reference sequence). The germline V and J ends were trimmed by 4 bases and 5 bases, with 16 bases remaining between them. CDR3 DNA: TGTGCCACCAGCAAAACAGGAAATCCGAAAGATACGCAGTATTTT. This gives the protein CATSKTGNPKDTQYF.

V and J are TRBV27 and TRBJ2-1; D may be TRBD2 (6 bases). This CDR3 comprises 16 residues. V gave up 2 bases and J gave up 7 bases, with 18 bases separating them. Germline CDR1 reads MNHEY; CDR2 reads SMNVEV (reference sequence). The CDR3 here is CASSLVASASINEQFF. Written as DNA, the CDR3 is TGTGCCAGCAGTTTAGTGGCTAGCGCATCTATTAATGAGCAGTTCTTC.

The genes are TRBV5-5 and TRBJ2-1; 10 bases match TRBD1. Germline values: CDR1 SGHKS, CDR2 YYEKEE (reference sequence). Germline trimming cut 2 bases from V and 0 bases from J; bases unmatched to any gene: 14. The CDR3 covers 20 residues. The CDR3 is CASSLKTGGAGVGSYNEQFF. The CDR3 nucleotides are TGTGCCAGCAGCTTAAAGACAGGGGGCGCCGGAGTAGGCTCCTACAATGAGCAGTTCTTC.

The chain joins TRBV30 to TRBJ2-5; 8 nucleotides match TRBD2. The V segment lost 2 bases and the J segment 6 bases; nucleotides outside the gene matches: 11. CDR1 GTSNPN and CDR2 SVGIG come from the germline V gene (reference sequence). This CDR3 is built from 15 residues. CDR3 DNA sequence: TGTGCCTGGAGTTTTGCCGGGAGGGCCTTGAAGACCCAGTACTTC. Translation: CAWSFAGRALKTQYF. Full variable domain (missing parts from reference TRBV30 and TRBJ2-5): SQTIHQWPATLVQPVGSPLSLECTVEGTSNPNLYWYRQAAGRGLQLLFYSVGIGQISSEVPQNLSASRPQDRQFILSSKKLLLSDSGFYLCAWSFAGRALKTQYFGPGTRLLVL.